The 5 T cell receptor beta chains presented below share a single source sample, sequenced in a study of blood T cell repertoires in COVID-19. The protocol was immunoSEQ multiplex PCR, while the TCRdb copy is restricted to in-frame clones and leaves out a portion. The sample contains roughly 170,000 clones, 70% to 90% of which appear only once. The sequenced sample was peripheral blood. The source of these receptors is a man aged 65 to 85 with active or convalescent COVID-19.

The chain is built from TRBV6-5 and TRBJ1-1; 8 nucleotides agree with TRBD1. The V gene end was trimmed by 2 bases and the J gene end by 3 bases; junction bases not matched to a gene: 5. The CDR3 is 15 amino acids. The germline CDR1 and CDR2 sequences are MNHEY and SVGAGI. The CDR3 nucleotides are TGTGCCAGCAGTTACCGCAGGGGGCTCCACACTGAAGCTTTCTTT. This codes for CASSYRRGLHTEAFF.

The rearrangement links TRBV19 to TRBJ1-1; 9 nucleotides align to TRBD1. The CDR3 totals 16 residues. Germline CDR1 is LNHDA and CDR2 is SQIVND (reference sequence). J gave up 3 bases and V 4 bases, and 9 bases lay outside the gene matches. The CDR3: CASSRDRDRVYTEAFF. DNA for the CDR3: TGTGCCAGTAGTAGAGACCGGGACAGGGTTTACACTGAAGCTTTCTTT. Combining the CDR3 with reference TRBV19 and TRBJ1-1 gives the whole variable domain DGGITQSPKYLFRKEGQNVTLSCEQNLNHDAMYWYRQDPGQGLRLIYYSQIVNDFQKGDIAEGYSVSREKKESFPLTVTSAQKNPTAFYLCASSRDRDRVYTEAFFGQGTRLTVV.

This chain links TRBV6-5 with TRBJ2-7; no firm D call. Germline lookup yields CDR1 MNHEY and CDR2 SVGAGI. This CDR3 has 12 amino acids. Trimming shortened V by 8 bases and J by 0 bases, and 8 bases separated the two germline ends. The CDR3 DNA is TGTGCCAGCGCGGCCAGCTCCTACGAGCAGTACTTC. Amino acid sequence: CASAASSYEQYF.

V and J are TRBV3-1 (or the pseudogene TRBV3-2) and TRBJ1-1, with 7 bases that match TRBD1. V gave up 4 bases and J gave up 1 base; unmatched junction bases: 3. Germline loops: CDR1 LGHDT, CDR2 YNNKEL (reference sequence). This CDR3 is 14 amino acids long. CDR3 bases: TGTGCCAGCAGCCGGACAGGACCGAACACTGAAGCTTTCTTT. This translates into CASSRTGPNTEAFF.

CDR3 amino acids: CASSARDRGYNEQFF. Here the CDR3 DNA reads TGTGCCAGCAGCGCCCGGGACAGGGGTTACAATGAGCAGTTCTTC. The chain joins TRBV9 to TRBJ2-1; the match to TRBD1 covers 10 bases. CDR1 SGDLS and CDR2 YYNGEE come from the germline V gene. The CDR3 loop spans 15 amino acids. Trimming cost V 3 bases and J 4 bases; bases outside gene matches: 4.